This T cell receptor beta chain appears in the sequencing data of a study of blood T cell repertoires in COVID-19. Libraries were prepared by immunoSEQ multiplex PCR; TCRdb keeps only in-frame clonotypes and omits some of them. The top ten hold 7.5% to 10% of the sample, which has roughly 100,000 clones, roughly four fifths seen once. This CDR3 has 15 amino acids. V lost 0 bases and J lost 4; bases outside the gene matches: 3. Germline V gives CDR1 MNHEY, CDR2 SVGAGI. Sequenced: peripheral blood. The V and J genes are TRBV6-5 and TRBJ2-7, with 10 bases aligning to TRBD1. The TCR sequence derives from a man in his forties with active or convalescent COVID-19. CDR3 region: CASSYSRTGGYEQYF. The CDR3 DNA follows: TGTGCCAGCAGTTACTCAAGGACAGGGGGGTACGAGCAGTACTTC.